One and the same sample provided the 20 T cell receptor beta chains below, sequenced in a study of shared clonotypes between healthy human individuals. Clones were read by immunoSEQ multiplex PCR, and TCRdb kept only the in-frame ones, dropping some. The data show about 590,000 clones, roughly 95% seen once. Cells designated naive CD8 were CD45RO-negative and were positively selected for CCR7, with terminally differentiated effector memory CD45RA+ cells excluded. Sequenced input: naive CD8+ T cells sorted from blood. The origin of the receptors is a woman aged 25 to 39 in good health.

The chain has TRBV15 and TRBJ1-1; no firm D call. The germline V gene has CDR1 LNHNV and CDR2 YYDKDF (reference sequence). Trimming shortened V by 3 bases and J by 0 bases, and 11 bases separated the two germline ends. This CDR3 is 15 amino acids long. The CDR3 DNA sequence: TGTGCCACCAGCAGCAGCTTCCCGTTGAACACTGAAGCTTTCTTT. Residues: CATSSSFPLNTEAFF. The full variable domain, completed using reference TRBV15 and TRBJ1-1, is DAMVIQNPRYQVTQFGKPVTLSCSQTLNHNVMYWYQQKSSQAPKLLFHYYDKDFNNEADTPDNFQSRRPNTSFCFLDIRSPGLGDTAMYLCATSSSFPLNTEAFFGQGTRLTVV.

V and J are TRBV11-2 and TRBJ2-3; 9 bases map to TRBD2. CDR1 is SGHAT, CDR2 FQNNGV, per germline. This CDR3 has 15 amino acids. The V and J ends lost 4 bases and 0 bases, in that order; junction bases with no gene match: 2. The CDR3 DNA sequence: TGTGCCAGCAGCTCTGGGACTAGCAGCACAGATACGCAGTATTTT. Amino acid sequence: CASSSGTSSTDTQYF. The full variable domain, with the rest looked up from reference TRBV11-2 and TRBJ2-3, is EAGVAQSPRYKIIEKRQSVAFWCNPISGHATLYWYQQILGQGPKLLIQFQNNGVVDDSQLPKDRFSAERLKGVDSTLKIQPAKLEDSAVYLCASSSGTSSTDTQYFGPGTRLTVL.

This sequence joins TRBV9 and TRBJ1-2; a weak D match, TRBD1 (5 bases). CDR1 SGDLS and CDR2 YYNGEE come from the germline V gene. With 1 base removed from V and 6 bases from J, the gap between germline ends came to 13 bases. There are 14 residues in the CDR3. The CDR3 bases are TGTGCCAGCAGCGTATCCAGAGCAGGGCATGGCTACACCTTC. It specifies CASSVSRAGHGYTF.

This clone came up once. This chain links TRBV27 with TRBJ2-1; TRBD2 matches 9 bases. The CDR3 spans 16 residues. The germline CDR1 and CDR2 sequences are MNHEY and SMNVEV (reference sequence). J was trimmed by 6 bases and V by 0 bases; bases with no gene match: 6. CDR3 sequence (DNA): TGTGCCAGCAGTTTATCGAGTGGACTAGCGACCAATGAGCAGTTCTTC. Residues: CASSLSSGLATNEQFF.

The chain has TRBV27 and TRBJ1-1; D is possibly TRBD1 (6 bases). Trimming cost V 6 bases and J 3 bases, with 14 bases left between them. The germline V gene encodes CDR1 MNHEY and CDR2 SMNVEV (reference sequence). This CDR3 has 14 residues. CDR3 sequence: CASRPGARYTEAFF. The CDR3 DNA follows: TGTGCCAGCAGGCCAGGGGCGCGGTACACTGAAGCTTTCTTT.

The rearrangement uses TRBV15 and TRBJ1-4; D is undetermined. Germline CDR1 LNHNV, CDR2 YYDKDF (reference sequence). V lost 0 bases to trimming and J lost 8 bases, with 13 bases between them. The CDR3 sequence is 15 residues long. CDR3 nucleotides: TGTGCCACCAGCAGAGAGAGAGGGCGCGGAGAAAAACTGTTTTTT. Amino acid sequence: CATSRERGRGEKLFF. The complete variable domain, with remaining parts taken from reference TRBV15 and TRBJ1-4, reads DAMVIQNPRYQVTQFGKPVTLSCSQTLNHNVMYWYQQKSSQAPKLLFHYYDKDFNNEADTPDNFQSRRPNTSFCFLDIRSPGLGDTAMYLCATSRERGRGEKLFFGSGTQLSVL.

This clone was found once. V and J are TRBV5-4 and TRBJ1-2; D might be TRBD1 (5 bases). V was cut by 4 bases and J by 4 bases, with 17 bases left in between. Germline loops: CDR1 SGHNT, CDR2 YYREEE (reference sequence). The CDR3 is made up of 15 amino acids. The CDR3 nucleotides are TGTGCCAGCAGCCTGGGGACGGAAGACTCCTATGGCTACACCTTC. It codes for CASSLGTEDSYGYTF.

The V gene is TRBV2, the J gene TRBJ2-5; D might be TRBD1 or TRBD2, each matching 5 bases. CDR3 length: 15 amino acids. Germline-derived CDR1 and CDR2 are SNHLY and FYNNEI. The ends were cut back, 6 bases at V and 1 base at J, with 15 bases in the middle. The CDR3 sequence: CASSETPGTQETQYF. For the CDR3, the DNA is TGTGCCAGCAGCGAAACGCCCGGGACCCAAGAGACCCAGTACTTC.

The rearrangement joins TRBV7-9 to TRBJ2-1; D unresolved. V was pared by 11 bases and J by 2 bases, with 13 bases between. The CDR3 consists of 13 residues. CDR1 and CDR2 from the germline V gene are SEHNR and FQNEAQ (reference sequence). The CDR3 DNA is TGTGCCCTACGAAGGGAACCCTACAATGAGCAGTTCTTC. Amino acid sequence: CALRREPYNEQFF.

The rearrangement links TRBV19 to TRBJ1-5; D might be TRBD1 (5 bases). CDR3 length: 13 amino acids. CDR1 is LNHDA and CDR2 is SQIVND in the germline V gene (reference sequence). Trimming took 3 bases from V and 6 from J, leaving 9 bases between them. Written as DNA, the CDR3 is TGTGCCAGTAGTATCTGGGGCATTCAGCCCCAGCATTTT. Translation: CASSIWGIQPQHF. Full variable domain (missing parts from reference TRBV19 and TRBJ1-5): DGGITQSPKYLFRKEGQNVTLSCEQNLNHDAMYWYRQDPGQGLRLIYYSQIVNDFQKGDIAEGYSVSREKKESFPLTVTSAQKNPTAFYLCASSIWGIQPQHFGDGTRLSIL.

The chain carries TRBV27 and TRBJ2-5; D may be TRBD2 (5 bases). Near its end, the DNA agrees better with TRBJ2-7, so the J call may be wrong. This CDR3 is built from 14 residues. Germline CDR1 MNHEY, CDR2 SMNVEV (reference sequence). This CDR3 reads CASSVRGRPYEQYF. The CDR3 bases are TGTGCCAGCAGTGTCCGAGGGCGGCCCTACGAGCAGTACTTC.

V gene TRBV7-3 combines with J gene TRBJ2-7; possibly TRBD1 for D (6 bases). From germline, CDR1 is SGHTA and CDR2 FQGTGA. CDR3 length: 15 amino acids. V was shortened by 2 bases and J by 4 bases, with 15 bases between the two germline ends. This CDR3 reads CASSLAQGVGYEQYF. CDR3 DNA: TGTGCCAGCAGCTTAGCACAGGGAGTGGGTTACGAGCAGTACTTC.

The chain employs TRBV29-1 and TRBJ2-7; TRBD1 agrees at 8 bases. Germline assignment: CDR1 SQVTM and CDR2 ANQGSEA. Trimming removed 4 bases from V and 4 bases from J; junction bases left unmatched: 6. This CDR3 has 13 residues. The CDR3 DNA is TGCAGCGTTGTTGGGACAGGAGGATACGAGCAGTACTTC. Amino acid sequence: CSVVGTGGYEQYF.

On this clone itself: This CDR3 is also generated by other DNA sequences in the sample. This chain links TRBV19 with TRBJ1-2; TRBD1 agrees at 7 bases. V was clipped by 3 bases and J by 6 bases; unmatched bases: 4. Germline loops: CDR1 LNHDA, CDR2 SQIVND (reference sequence). This CDR3 comprises 13 residues. CDR3 protein: CASSITGTDGYTF. CDR3 nucleotides: TGTGCCAGTAGTATTACCGGGACAGATGGCTACACCTTC.

The V call is TRBV29-1, the J call TRBJ2-4, with D unclear. Trimming pared 2 bases from V and 1 base from J, leaving 12 bases between. The CDR3 spans 15 residues. The germline gives CDR1 SQVTM, CDR2 ANQGSEA. CDR3 sequence (DNA): TGCAGCGTTGAATATGGTGACACTGCCAAAAACATTCAGTACTTC. Protein sequence: CSVEYGDTAKNIQYF.

This chain joins TRBV5-6 and TRBJ2-2; D is unresolved. The CDR3 sequence is 14 residues long. Trimming left V 1 base short and J 1 base short, with 5 bases between. Germline loops: CDR1 SGHDT, CDR2 YYEEEE. This CDR3 is CASSLRGNTGELFF. The CDR3 nucleotides read TGTGCCAGCAGCTTGCGAGGGAACACCGGGGAGCTGTTTTTT.

The chain combines TRBV5-6 with TRBJ1-2, with TRBD1 matching over 8 bases. Germline V lookup: CDR1 SGHDT, CDR2 YYEEEE. The CDR3 runs 16 residues. J was trimmed by 5 bases and V by 0 bases; bases with no gene match: 9. This CDR3 reads CASSLVRTGLSYGYTF. The CDR3 nucleotides read TGTGCCAGCAGCTTGGTTAGGACAGGGCTTAGTTATGGCTACACCTTC.

The genes are TRBV5-1 and TRBJ1-2; TRBD1 might be the D (5 bases). Trimming removed 5 bases from V and 4 bases from J, with 15 bases in between. Germline CDR1 is SGHRS and CDR2 is YFSETQ. CDR3 length: 14 amino acids. The CDR3 DNA follows: TGCGCCAGCAGTAAGGGGCGCGGCGGCTATGGCTACACCTTC. Its translation is CASSKGRGGYGYTF. Full variable domain (missing parts from reference TRBV5-1 and TRBJ1-2): KAGVTQTPRYLIKTRGQQVTLSCSPISGHRSVSWYQQTPGQGLQFLFEYFSETQRNKGNFPGRFSGRQFSNSRSEMNVSTLELGDSALYLCASSKGRGGYGYTFGSGTRLTVV.

The V and J genes are TRBV19 and TRBJ1-2; 9 bases line up with TRBD1. CDR3 size: 14 residues. The V gene's germline CDR1 is LNHDA and CDR2 SQIVND (reference sequence). The J segment lost 5 bases and the V segment lost 4 bases, leaving 5 bases of the junction unmatched. CDR3 protein: CASSTRDRGYGYTF. The CDR3 DNA sequence: TGTGCCAGTAGTACGCGCGACAGGGGGTATGGCTACACCTTC.

J is TRBJ2-7 and V is TRBV28; TRBD1 matches at 7 bases. With V trimmed by 2 bases and J by 5 bases, 6 bases remained unmatched. Germline lookup yields CDR1 MDHEN and CDR2 SYDVKM. The CDR3 loop spans 14 amino acids. The CDR3 region has the DNA TGTGCCAGCAGTTTAGGCCAGGGGGTCGACGAGCAGTACTTC. Its translation is CASSLGQGVDEQYF.